Following are 32 T cell receptor beta chains from one sample sequenced in a study of cytomegalovirus exposure and HLA in healthy donors. In the PCR, 60 Vbeta and 13 Jbeta primers were used. The method was immunoSEQ multiplex PCR; TCRdb's version includes in-frame clones alone and lacks a portion of them. This table holds around 130,000 clones, approximately 85% found once. The sequenced material came from PBMCs. The receptors were sampled from a woman in her 30s in good health and CMV-seropositive.

The genes are TRBV27 and TRBJ2-7; possibly TRBD2 for D (5 bases). The V gene's germline CDR1 is MNHEY and CDR2 SMNVEV (reference sequence). The CDR3 is made up of 15 amino acids. V was cut by 1 base and J by 2 bases, with 12 bases left in between. The CDR3, as DNA: TGTGCCAGCAGTTTATTGGACGGACTTGCCTACGAGCAGTACTTC. It is translated as CASSLLDGLAYEQYF.

About this clone: One end of the junction is discordant with germline, which a read error may explain. The gene calls are TRBV7-9 and TRBJ2-7; D not certain. Per germline, CDR1 SEHNR and CDR2 FQNEAQ (reference sequence). The CDR3 extends over 12 amino acids. CDR3 region: CSSSLGSYEQYF. The CDR3 DNA reads as TGTTCCAGCAGCTTAGGTAGCTACGAGCAGTACTTC. Supplemented by reference TRBV7-9 and TRBJ2-7, the full variable domain reads DTGVSQNPRHKITKRGQNVTFRCDPISEHNRLYWYRQTLGQGPEFLTYFQNEAQLEKSRLLSDRFSAERPKGSFSTLEIQRTEQGDSAMYLCSSSLGSYEQYFGPGTRLTVT.

This clone was observed a few times. The chain uses TRBV12-5 and TRBJ2-1; D is undetermined. V was cut by 6 bases and J by 8 bases, with 11 bases left in between. The CDR3 extends over 12 amino acids. Per the germline V gene, CDR1 is LGHNT and CDR2 is FRNRAP. The CDR3 sequence: CASGAPNYEQFF. DNA of the CDR3: TGTGCTAGTGGAGCACCGAATTATGAGCAGTTCTTC.

The chain carries TRBV27 and TRBJ2-7, with D perhaps TRBD1 (7 bases). Trimming took off 0 bases at V and 3 bases at J, with 15 bases between the two ends. The germline V gene has CDR1 MNHEY and CDR2 SMNVEV (reference sequence). The CDR3 extends over 16 amino acids. CDR3 sequence: CASSLSEGAALYEQYF. For the CDR3, the DNA is TGTGCCAGCAGTTTATCGGAGGGGGCCGCCCTCTACGAGCAGTACTTC.

V usage is TRBV6-1 and J usage is TRBJ2-7, with 7 bases lining up with TRBD1. This CDR3 region has 15 residues. Germline CDR1 is MNHNS and CDR2 is SASEGT. V was pared by 3 bases and J by 6 bases, with 11 bases of the junction left unmatched. The CDR3 sequence is CASSDNRGREGEQYF. CDR3 DNA: TGTGCCAGCAGTGACAACAGGGGCAGAGAGGGCGAGCAGTACTTC.

The chain couples TRBV5-4 to TRBJ1-1; D is undetermined. V was clipped by 2 bases and J by 0 bases, with 11 bases between them. This CDR3 spans 15 amino acids. In germline, CDR1 is SGHNT, CDR2 YYREEE (reference sequence). CDR3 residues: CASSFGGIMNTEAFF. The CDR3 DNA sequence: TGTGCCAGCAGCTTCGGAGGGATCATGAACACTGAAGCTTTCTTT. Combining the CDR3 with reference TRBV5-4 and TRBJ1-1 gives the whole variable domain ETGVTQSPTHLIKTRGQQVTLRCSSQSGHNTVSWYQQALGQGPQFIFQYYREEENGRGNFPPRFSGLQFPNYSSELNVNALELDDSALYLCASSFGGIMNTEAFFGQGTRLTVV.

This rearrangement joins TRBV7-9 to TRBJ2-7; 8 positions match TRBD1. Per germline, CDR1 SEHNR and CDR2 FQNEAQ (reference sequence). This CDR3 comprises 13 residues. Unmatched junction bases numbered 2, after V lost 5 bases and J lost 2 bases. The CDR3 region is CASSPRGPYEQYF. The CDR3 DNA sequence: TGTGCCAGCAGCCCCAGGGGGCCCTACGAGCAGTACTTC.

V usage is TRBV19 and J usage is TRBJ1-1, with D possibly being TRBD1 (5 bases). CDR1 LNHDA and CDR2 SQIVND come from the germline V gene (reference sequence). The V end lost 3 bases, the J end lost 4 bases, and 9 bases lay between the germline ends. The CDR3 has 13 residues. The CDR3 reads CASSIGGGTEAFF. For the CDR3, the DNA is TGTGCCAGTAGTATCGGGGGTGGCACTGAAGCTTTCTTT.

The chain couples TRBV19 to TRBJ2-3; tentative D call: TRBD2 (5 bases). CDR1 and CDR2 from the germline V gene are LNHDA and SQIVND (reference sequence). This CDR3 contains 11 residues. Between the trimmed V and J ends, which lost 5 bases and 8 bases, there was a span of 8 bases. DNA of the CDR3: TGTGCCAGTAGTGGAGGATTTACGCAGTATTTT. It codes for CASSGGFTQYF.

The rearrangement joins TRBV29-1 to TRBJ2-3, with 9 bases that match TRBD2. Per germline, CDR1 SQVTM and CDR2 ANQGSEA. The trim removed 5 bases at V and 1 base at J, leaving 28 bases unmatched. The CDR3 runs 22 residues. CDR3 in amino acids: CSVLPVRTSEELILPGTDTQYF. DNA for the CDR3: TGCAGCGTTCTCCCAGTGAGGACTAGCGAGGAGCTTATTCTTCCTGGCACAGATACGCAGTATTTT.

This clone has just a few counts. V usage is TRBV30 and J usage is TRBJ1-5, with a tentative D call TRBD1 (5 bases). Trimming took off 3 bases at V and 4 bases at J, with 19 bases between the two ends. Germline CDR1 and CDR2: GTSNPN and SVGIG (reference sequence). There are 16 residues in the CDR3. The CDR3 nucleotides read TGTGCCTGGAGCCCACCGCGCTCCAGGGTGAATCAGCCCCAGCATTTT. It yields the protein CAWSPPRSRVNQPQHF.

V gene TRBV4-1 combines with J gene TRBJ1-4; the match to TRBD1 covers 7 bases. With V trimmed by 4 bases and J by 4 bases, 9 bases remained unmatched. Germline loops: CDR1 MGHRA, CDR2 YSYEKL. The CDR3 length is 16 residues. The CDR3 region is CASSLGQGTVNEKLFF. The CDR3 coding sequence is TGCGCCAGCAGCCTGGGCCAGGGGACAGTTAATGAAAAACTGTTTTTT.

The chain couples TRBV29-1 to TRBJ1-6; 10 nucleotides match TRBD1. Germline CDR1 SQVTM, CDR2 ANQGSEA. The CDR3 runs 13 residues. V lost 5 bases to trimming and J lost 9 bases; unmatched junction nucleotides: 4. The CDR3 DNA reads as TGCAGCGTTAGACAGGGGGCCGGTTCACCCCTCCACTTT. The encoded protein is CSVRQGAGSPLHF.

The chain couples TRBV28 to TRBJ1-5; D gene unclear. The CDR3 sequence is 20 residues long. The V end was cut by 3 bases, the J end by 0 bases, with 24 bases between. The V gene's germline CDR1 is MDHEN and CDR2 SYDVKM. CDR3 sequence reads: CASSFPTSESGMYSNQPQHF. In DNA form, the CDR3 reads TGTGCCAGCAGTTTCCCTACGTCGGAATCCGGGATGTATAGCAATCAGCCCCAGCATTTT.

This chain links TRBV5-1 with TRBJ2-3; 13 bases are shared with TRBD2. The CDR3 is made up of 16 amino acids. Germline V gene data show CDR1 as SGHRS and CDR2 as YFSETQ. The V segment lost 2 bases and the J segment 4 bases; nucleotides outside the gene matches: 4. The CDR3 DNA reads as TGCGCCAGCAGCTTCTCCGGGACTAGCGGGGCAGATACGCAGTATTTT. Protein product: CASSFSGTSGADTQYF.

The chain joins TRBV5-6 to TRBJ2-3; 8 nucleotides align to TRBD2. J lost 6 bases, V lost 2 bases, and 5 bases had no gene match. The CDR3 sequence is 14 residues long. Germline V CDR1 and CDR2: SGHDT, YYEEEE. As DNA, the CDR3 is TGTGCCAGCAGCTTTAGCGGGATGAGGGATACGCAGTATTTT. Amino acids: CASSFSGMRDTQYF.

The rearrangement links TRBV2 to TRBJ2-7; D may be TRBD1 (5 bases). This CDR3 is 12 amino acids long. V dropped 3 bases and J dropped 4 bases, with 7 bases sitting between them. Germline V lookup: CDR1 SNHLY, CDR2 FYNNEI. CDR3 sequence: CASSEGLYEQYF. The CDR3 DNA follows: TGTGCCAGCAGTGAGGGGCTTTACGAGCAGTACTTC.

The J gene is TRBJ2-5, the V gene TRBV4-1, with 8 nucleotides matching TRBD2. CDR1 and CDR2 from the germline V gene are MGHRA and YSYEKL. The CDR3 is 16 residues long. V lost 6 bases, J lost 5 bases, and 14 bases stayed unmatched. The CDR3 region is CASRRIAGLTGETQYF. Written as DNA, the CDR3 is TGCGCCAGCAGAAGGATAGCGGGGCTTACAGGGGAGACCCAGTACTTC.

This clone came up once. The chain carries TRBV29-1 and TRBJ2-3; D is unresolved. Per the germline V gene, CDR1 is SQVTM and CDR2 is ANQGSEA. The CDR3 runs 10 residues. Trimming pared 5 bases from V and 3 bases from J, leaving 3 bases between. CDR3 loop: CSVTTDTQYF. Written as DNA, the CDR3 is TGCAGCGTTACAACAGATACGCAGTATTTT.

The rearrangement uses TRBV4-1 and TRBJ1-6; D may be TRBD1 (6 bases). The CDR3 has 16 amino acids. Trimming stripped 2 bases from V and 5 bases from J, with 13 bases between. The germline V gene encodes CDR1 MGHRA and CDR2 YSYEKL. CDR3 bases: TGCGCCAGCAGCCAACTTTCCGACAGGAATAATTCACCCCTCCACTTT. Amino acids: CASSQLSDRNNSPLHF.

The chain carries TRBV5-1 and TRBJ1-1; the match to TRBD1 covers 7 bases. From germline, CDR1 is SGHRS and CDR2 YFSETQ. J lost 3 bases, V lost 1 base, and 3 bases had no gene match. This CDR3 is built from 14 residues. This CDR3 is CASSLNRGDTEAFF. The CDR3 DNA reads as TGCGCCAGCAGCTTGAACAGGGGAGACACTGAAGCTTTCTTT.

This chain uses TRBV20-1 with TRBJ1-6; D uncertain. The CDR3 is made up of 11 amino acids. Deletions cut 6 bases from V and 19 bases from J, with 19 bases between. The germline CDR1 and CDR2 sequences are DFQATT and SNEGSKA (reference sequence). In nucleotides, the CDR3 is TGCAGTGCGCCCCTAGGAGAGATCCGGCACTTT. This translates into CSAPLGEIRHF.

The chain carries TRBV19 and TRBJ1-5; 7 nucleotides agree with TRBD1. V lost 6 bases to trimming and J lost 3 bases; unmatched junction nucleotides: 8. This CDR3 is 15 amino acids long. Germline loops: CDR1 LNHDA, CDR2 SQIVND (reference sequence). The CDR3 DNA reads TGTGCCAGTAGGAAAAAAACAGGGGACAATCAGCCCCAGCATTTT. It yields the protein CASRKKTGDNQPQHF.

This chain links TRBV5-1 with TRBJ2-2; 10 bases agree with TRBD2. J gave up 6 bases and V 8 bases, and 7 bases lay outside the gene matches. This CDR3 contains 14 residues. In germline, CDR1 is SGHRS, CDR2 YFSETQ. The CDR3 DNA reads TGCGCCAGTAACGGACTAGCGGTTCCCGGGGAGCTGTTTTTT. Translated, it gives CASNGLAVPGELFF.

This chain joins TRBV10-3 and TRBJ1-6; D unclear. The germline gives CDR1 ENHRY, CDR2 SYGVKD. V shed 0 bases and J shed 8 bases, with 8 bases lying between them. The CDR3 consists of 14 residues. The CDR3 sequence: CAISESGRDSPLHF. As DNA, the CDR3 is TGTGCCATCAGTGAGTCAGGGAGGGATTCACCCCTCCACTTT.

The rearrangement uses TRBV11-2 and TRBJ1-4, with 11 bases lining up with TRBD1. With V trimmed by 5 bases and J by 3 bases, 5 bases remained unmatched. The CDR3 is made up of 16 amino acids. From germline, CDR1 is SGHAT and CDR2 FQNNGV. The CDR3 spells CASSTWTGGSNEKLFF. In nucleotides, the CDR3 is TGTGCCAGCAGCACGTGGACAGGGGGCTCTAATGAAAAACTGTTTTTT.

The sample holds one count of this clone. V and J are TRBV6-5 and TRBJ1-2, with D maybe TRBD1 (5 bases). Trimming removed 6 bases at V and 3 bases at J, with 8 bases between. Looked up from germline, CDR1 is MNHEY and CDR2 is SVGAGI. This CDR3 has 12 residues. CDR3 sequence: CASRAGHYGYTF. In DNA, the CDR3 is TGTGCCAGCAGAGCAGGGCACTATGGCTACACCTTC.

V is TRBV9 and J is TRBJ2-1, with 9 nucleotides matching TRBD2. Germline CDR1 is SGDLS and CDR2 is YYNGEE. V trimming: 4 bases; J trimming: 4 bases; junction bases outside the gene matches: 12. The CDR3 is 17 residues long. The CDR3 sequence is CASSFGPPGLAYNEQFF. CDR3 sequence (DNA): TGTGCCAGCAGCTTCGGACCCCCGGGACTAGCATACAATGAGCAGTTCTTC. The variable domain in full, completed from reference TRBV9 and TRBJ2-1, reads DSGVTQTPKHLITATGQRVTLRCSPRSGDLSVYWYQQSLDQGLQFLIQYYNGEERAKGNILERFSAQQFPDLHSELNLSSLELGDSALYFCASSFGPPGLAYNEQFFGPGTRLTVL.

This sequence joins TRBV7-9 and TRBJ1-1; possibly TRBD1 for D (6 bases). The CDR3 covers 15 residues. Looked up from germline, CDR1 is SEHNR and CDR2 is FQNEAQ (reference sequence). Deletions cut 5 bases from V and 5 bases from J, with 18 bases between. Here the CDR3 DNA reads TGTGCCAGCAGCGTACTACCCGGGACACGGACTGAAGCTTTCTTT. Translated: CASSVLPGTRTEAFF.

V is TRBV9 and J is TRBJ2-3, with D possibly being TRBD2 (7 bases). There are 15 residues in the CDR3. Trimming took off 0 bases at V and 4 bases at J, with 12 bases between the two ends. CDR1 and CDR2 from the germline V gene are SGDLS and YYNGEE. CDR3 DNA: TGTGCCAGCAGCGTAGAAGGGGGGGCCTCAGATACGCAGTATTTT. The encoded protein is CASSVEGGASDTQYF.

CDR3 bases: TGCGCCAGCAGCTTGGTAGCGTCTGAAATCTCTGGGGCCAACGTCCTGACTTTC. Its protein is CASSLVASEISGANVLTF. The chain employs TRBV5-1 and TRBJ2-6; D might be TRBD2 (5 bases). Germline V gene lookup returns CDR1 SGHRS and CDR2 YFSETQ. Trimming cost V 0 bases and J 0 bases, with 13 bases left between them. The CDR3 consists of 18 residues. The variable domain in full, with the rest retrieved from reference TRBV5-1 and TRBJ2-6, is KAGVTQTPRYLIKTRGQQVTLSCSPISGHRSVSWYQQTPGQGLQFLFEYFSETQRNKGNFPGRFSGRQFSNSRSEMNVSTLELGDSALYLCASSLVASEISGANVLTFGAGSRLTVL.

The V gene is TRBV18, the J gene TRBJ1-1; 7 bases are shared with TRBD1. In germline, CDR1 is KGHSH, CDR2 LQKENI. The trim removed 6 bases at V and 8 bases at J, leaving 6 bases unmatched. The CDR3 consists of 12 residues. The CDR3: CASSPQQGEAFF. In DNA, the CDR3 is TGTGCCAGCTCCCCTCAACAGGGGGAAGCTTTCTTT.